The 21 T cell receptor beta chains below were found in one sample sequenced in a study of blood T cell repertoires in COVID-19. The repertoire was sequenced with immunoSEQ multiplex PCR; TCRdb's copy has only in-frame clones and lacks some. In the table there are around 260,000 clones, about 89% of which are singletons. Input material: peripheral blood. The source is a man aged 30 to 45 with acute or convalescent COVID-19.

The chain joins TRBV19 to TRBJ2-3, with TRBD1 identical over 10 bases. The V and J ends lost 6 bases and 3 bases, in that order; junction bases with no gene match: 3. This CDR3 has 14 amino acids. The germline gives CDR1 LNHDA, CDR2 SQIVND (reference sequence). CDR3 DNA: TGTGCCAGTAGGGGACAGGGGTTAACAGATACGCAGTATTTT. Residues: CASRGQGLTDTQYF.

The chain couples TRBV19 to TRBJ1-2; no clear D. V was trimmed by 6 bases and J by 3 bases, leaving 8 bases between them. Germline V lookup: CDR1 LNHDA, CDR2 SQIVND (reference sequence). This CDR3 is built from 12 residues. The CDR3 sequence is CASRGGHYGYTF. The CDR3 region has the DNA TGTGCCAGTAGGGGAGGCCACTATGGCTACACCTTC.

The V gene is TRBV27, the J gene TRBJ2-7; the D gene is possibly TRBD1 (6 bases). Between the trimmed V and J ends, which lost 3 bases and 1 base, there was a span of 13 bases. There are 15 residues in the CDR3. CDR1 is MNHEY, CDR2 SMNVEV, per germline (reference sequence). The CDR3 nucleotides are TGTGCCAGCAGTTTGAGGGGGACACCGTCCTACGAGCAGTACTTC. Translating gives CASSLRGTPSYEQYF.

The rearrangement uses TRBV30 and TRBJ1-1; 9 bases fit TRBD1. After removal of 2 bases from V and 1 base from J, the junction contained 5 bases not matched to a gene. This CDR3 region has 15 residues. Per germline, CDR1 GTSNPN and CDR2 SVGIG (reference sequence). The CDR3 DNA reads TGTGCCTGGAGTCTCCGGGACAGGGCGAACACTGAAGCTTTCTTT. It encodes CAWSLRDRANTEAFF. Full variable domain (outside the CDR3, taken from reference TRBV30 and TRBJ1-1): SQTIHQWPATLVQPVGSPLSLECTVEGTSNPNLYWYRQAAGRGLQLLFYSVGIGQISSEVPQNLSASRPQDRQFILSSKKLLLSDSGFYLCAWSLRDRANTEAFFGQGTRLTVV.

The J gene is TRBJ2-3, the V gene TRBV2; a weak D match, TRBD2 (6 bases). The CDR3 has 15 residues. Between the trimmed V and J ends, which lost 7 bases and 6 bases, there was a span of 20 bases. The germline gives CDR1 SNHLY, CDR2 FYNNEI. The CDR3 loop is CASKSGLVSSDTQYF. CDR3 nucleotides: TGTGCCAGCAAGTCGGGACTGGTCTCCTCTGATACGCAGTATTTT. Together with reference TRBV2 and TRBJ2-3, the CDR3 gives the full variable domain: EPEVTQTPSHQVTQMGQEVILRCVPISNHLYFYWYRQILGQKVEFLVSFYNNEISEKSEIFDDQFSVERPDGSNFTLKIRSTKLEDSAMYFCASKSGLVSSDTQYFGPGTRLTVL.

The chain employs TRBV3-1 (or the pseudogene TRBV3-2) and TRBJ2-2, with 9 positions matching TRBD2. The CDR3 is 17 amino acids. Germline V CDR1 and CDR2: LGHDT, YNNKEL (reference sequence). The V gene end was trimmed by 3 bases and the J gene end by 0 bases; junction bases not matched to a gene: 5. The CDR3 sequence: CASSHFSGGPNTGELFF. CDR3 nucleotides: TGTGCCAGCAGCCACTTCAGCGGGGGGCCGAACACCGGGGAGCTGTTTTTT.

The gene calls are TRBV7-6 and TRBJ2-5; D is unclear. The germline V gene has CDR1 SGHVS and CDR2 FNYEAQ. Between the trimmed V and J ends, which lost 4 bases and 1 base, there was a span of 13 bases. CDR3 length equals 15 residues. CDR3 in DNA: TGTGCCAGCAGCTCCCTGAACAGCTTCCAAGAGACCCAGTACTTC. It translates to CASSSLNSFQETQYF.

The chain recombines TRBV2 with TRBJ1-1, with D maybe TRBD1 (5 bases). Germline assignment: CDR1 SNHLY and CDR2 FYNNEI. There are 14 residues in the CDR3. V was clipped by 3 bases and J by 1 base, with 9 bases between them. The CDR3 protein is CASSDGQGNTEAFF. Here the CDR3 DNA reads TGTGCCAGCAGTGACGGGCAGGGGAACACTGAAGCTTTCTTT.

The chain has TRBV6-1 and TRBJ2-1; no reliable D call. V lost 0 bases, J lost 7 bases, and 7 bases lay in between. Germline assignment: CDR1 MNHNS and CDR2 SASEGT. CDR3 length: 13 residues. Written as DNA, the CDR3 is TGTGCCAGCAGTGAAGCCCTTAGAAATGAGCAGTTCTTC. Amino acid sequence: CASSEALRNEQFF.

V is TRBV5-5 and J is TRBJ1-5; D unresolved. V was pared by 4 bases and J by 0 bases, with 8 bases between. The germline gives CDR1 SGHKS, CDR2 YYEKEE (reference sequence). The CDR3 covers 14 residues. Here the CDR3 reads CASSTLYSNQPQHF. CDR3 sequence (DNA): TGTGCCAGCAGCACTCTTTATAGCAATCAGCCCCAGCATTTT.

The chain uses TRBV6-2 or TRBV6-3 and TRBJ1-2; 7 nucleotides line up with TRBD1. Germline V CDR1 and CDR2: MNHEY, SVGEGT. V dropped 2 bases and J dropped 0; count of bases not matched to a gene: 6. The CDR3 length is 16 residues. The CDR3 coding sequence is TGTGCCAGCAGTTACGAACAGGGGAGGCCTAACTATGGCTACACCTTC. This codes for CASSYEQGRPNYGYTF.

CDR3 residues: CASSLIWQGAHGYTF. The CDR3 DNA reads TGTGCCAGCAGCTTGATCTGGCAGGGGGCCCATGGCTACACCTTC. J is TRBJ1-2 and V is TRBV5-6; 8 bases align to TRBD1. CDR1 and CDR2 from the germline V gene are SGHDT and YYEEEE. V shed 1 base, J shed 6 bases, and the junction held 8 bases outside the gene matches. The CDR3 length is 15 residues.

CDR3 region: CASSSGVPGNTIYF. The CDR3 DNA sequence: TGTGCCAGCAGCTCAGGGGTTCCTGGAAACACCATATATTTT. The chain uses TRBV5-4 and TRBJ1-3; D possibly corresponds to TRBD1 (6 bases). The CDR3 has 14 amino acids. The V end lost 3 bases, the J end lost 2 bases, and 9 bases lay between the germline ends. Germline loops: CDR1 SGHNT, CDR2 YYREEE (reference sequence).

The V call is TRBV18, the J call TRBJ1-4; 7 bases are a match to TRBD1. This CDR3 has 14 amino acids. Germline loops: CDR1 KGHSH, CDR2 LQKENI. Trimming cost V 4 bases and J 6 bases; bases outside gene matches: 5. The CDR3 DNA follows: TGTGCCAGCTCACGACAGGGCAGGGATGAAAAACTGTTTTTT. As protein: CASSRQGRDEKLFF.

This clone has just one count. V gene TRBV9 combines with J gene TRBJ1-1, with D unclear. The CDR3 is made up of 15 amino acids. V was clipped by 1 base and J by 4 bases, with 14 bases between them. The germline V gene encodes CDR1 SGDLS and CDR2 YYNGEE. The CDR3, as DNA: TGTGCCAGCAGCGTATCGGGGTGGATGGGCACTGAAGCTTTCTTT. It specifies CASSVSGWMGTEAFF.

The rearrangement joins TRBV6-5 to TRBJ2-5; maybe TRBD1 (7 bases). The CDR3 has 16 residues. Germline V gene data show CDR1 as MNHEY and CDR2 as SVGAGI. Trimming removed 0 bases from V and 0 bases from J, with 11 bases in between. CDR3 bases: TGTGCCAGCAGTTACTCCCCAGGGGGGCACCAAGAGACCCAGTACTTC. This encodes CASSYSPGGHQETQYF.

This clone has a count of ten or more. The V gene is TRBV6-5, the J gene TRBJ2-1; 10 positions match TRBD1. The CDR3 is 15 amino acids. With V trimmed by 5 bases and J by 7 bases, 8 bases remained unmatched. The germline CDR1 and CDR2 sequences are MNHEY and SVGAGI. CDR3 region: CASSLRQGASNEQFF. Written as DNA, the CDR3 is TGTGCCAGCAGTCTCAGACAGGGGGCTAGTAATGAGCAGTTCTTC.

The rearrangement uses TRBV23-1 and TRBJ2-6; D possibly corresponds to TRBD2 (6 bases). TRBV23-1 is identified as an open reading frame with a role that is uncertain. This CDR3 spans 16 amino acids. Trimming took off 7 bases at V and 4 bases at J, with 17 bases between the two ends. In DNA, the CDR3 is TGCGCCAGCACCCCGGGACTGCCGGGAGGGGCCAACGTCCTGACTTTC. Translation gives CASTPGLPGGANVLTF.

The rearrangement joins TRBV5-1 to TRBJ2-7, with TRBD1 matching 7 bases. The CDR3 runs to 15 residues. CDR1 and CDR2 (germline): SGHRS, YFSETQ. With V trimmed by 4 bases and J by 0 bases, 7 bases remained unmatched. The CDR3 DNA sequence: TGCGCCAGCAGCCCGTCGGGACAGAGCTCCTACGAGCAGTACTTC. Translating gives CASSPSGQSSYEQYF. Supplemented by reference TRBV5-1 and TRBJ2-7, the full variable domain reads KAGVTQTPRYLIKTRGQQVTLSCSPISGHRSVSWYQQTPGQGLQFLFEYFSETQRNKGNFPGRFSGRQFSNSRSEMNVSTLELGDSALYLCASSPSGQSSYEQYFGPGTRLTVT.

This sequence joins TRBV5-1 and TRBJ1-3; D possibly corresponds to TRBD1 (6 bases). This CDR3 spans 14 amino acids. The V and J ends lost 0 bases and 8 bases respectively, with 12 bases between them. Germline values: CDR1 SGHRS, CDR2 YFSETQ. CDR3 coding DNA: TGCGCCAGCAGCTTGGCCGGTAGGGGGTACACCATATATTTT. This translates into CASSLAGRGYTIYF. The variable domain in full, with the rest retrieved from reference TRBV5-1 and TRBJ1-3, is KAGVTQTPRYLIKTRGQQVTLSCSPISGHRSVSWYQQTPGQGLQFLFEYFSETQRNKGNFPGRFSGRQFSNSRSEMNVSTLELGDSALYLCASSLAGRGYTIYFGEGSWLTVV.

This chain connects TRBV6-6 to TRBJ1-3; 9 bases line up with TRBD1. This CDR3 has 14 residues. The J segment lost 4 bases and the V segment lost 5 bases, leaving 3 bases of the junction unmatched. Germline values: CDR1 MNHNY, CDR2 SVGAGI (reference sequence). This CDR3 is CASSGTGLGNTIYF. CDR3 coding DNA: TGTGCCAGCAGTGGGACAGGGCTGGGAAACACCATATATTTT.